This TCR beta chain was observed in a study of blood T cell repertoires in COVID-19 (dated by TCRdb to the early 2020s). About the full investigation: Collaborator samples came from the United States, Italy and Spain and covered acute and convalescent phases of COVID-19. The prospective study material was composed of cDNA or gDNA derived from T cells, B-cell-depleted T cells, or PBMCs. The dataset comprised deeply sampled blood TCRbeta repertoires from subjects exposed to, actively infected with, or recovered from COVID-19. The repertoires were released in a freely available public database intended as a resource for research on the immune response to SARS-CoV-2. The samples were drawn from the first 160 participants of the ongoing ImmuneRACE study and from 950 to 1,500 subjects provided by 6 global collaborators. The sample metadata nearly always contained a de-identified subject ID, COVID-19 status, age in years and sex. Where HLA class I and class II types were available, the types were taken from metadata supplied by the sample provider, not from assay-based typing.

The collaborating institutions used their own protocols to collect whole blood in K2EDTA tubes. For TCRbeta analysis, collaborators shipped samples as frozen whole blood, isolated PBMCs, or DNA extracted from either of those sample types. Overall results and qualifications from the work: The quantity of clinical and demographic metadata differed by source and by participant and was supplied without curation.

The germline V gene sets CDR1 to SGHDT and CDR2 to YYEEEE. Including the terminal cysteine and phenylalanine, the CDR3 comprises 15 residues. Here the CDR3 DNA is all that survives: 45 bases in frame from base 1. V is clipped by 6 bases and J by 1 base, and the sequence between their germline boundaries is 16 bases long. TCRbeta CDR3 regions were amplified from genomic DNA using the immunoSEQ Assay, a bias-controlled multiplex PCR. The study's processing was this. Within the assay, amplification of reference gene primers was used to estimate how many nucleated cells each sample contained. Sequence reads were collapsed and filtered to measure the absolute abundance of every unique TCRbeta CDR3 rearrangement. For each sample, productive Simpson clonality was calculated as the square root of Simpson's diversity index over productive rearrangements. TCRdb took this table from immuneACCESS and kept in-frame rearrangements with V and J called. Such tables lack part of the clones; where checked against another copy, unresolved V genes explain under half of the gap, and the rest is unexplained. V and J calls and clone size are those listed in that table; D and trimming were worked out from the DNA. Across this sample there are 55,000 to 75,000 clones, with 70% to 80% seen only once. The ten largest clones represent less than 40% of the sample.

Concerning this clone: It lacks a known antigen. Base quality data are lacking; no much larger clone is found one base away.

The sequencing sample was made of peripheral blood. The sequence derives from a woman in her 70s with acute or convalescent COVID-19. In this chain, TRBV5-6 is recombined with TRBJ1-1; TRBD1 could be the D gene, as 5 bases match. The sequenced DNA: TGTGCCAGCAACCGTCGACAGACACCGAACACTGAAGCTTTCTTT. The resulting protein is CASNRRQTPNTEAFF.